The 12 T cell receptor beta chains below all came from one sample that was sequenced in a study of control samples from healthy donors and cancer patients. The method was immunoSEQ multiplex PCR; TCRdb's version includes in-frame clones alone and lacks a portion of them. The sample comprises some 110,000 clones, 88% of which are singletons, and 2% to 2.5% rests with the top ten. The source material was blood. The receptors were sampled from a woman aged 65 to 85 in good health.

This chain uses TRBV12-3 or TRBV12-4 with TRBJ2-3, with 7 bases fitting TRBD1. The J segment lost 11 bases and the V segment lost 2 bases, leaving 7 bases of the junction unmatched. This CDR3 region has 13 residues. CDR3 in DNA: TGTGCCAGCAGTTTACGAGGACAGGAGAGGCAGTATTTT. It yields the protein CASSLRGQERQYF.

This clone is medium-sized within its sample. Sequence at one end of the junction differs from germline and may be a read error. The V call is TRBV5-6, the J call TRBJ1-1; D is possibly TRBD1 (5 bases). Germline CDR1 and CDR2: SGHDT and YYEEEE. CDR3 size: 13 residues. The CDR3 reads CASTLGRGTEAFF. Written as DNA, the CDR3 is TGTGCCAGCACCTTGGGGAGGGGCACTGAAGCTTTCTTT. Looking up the rest from reference TRBV5-6 and TRBJ1-1 gives the full variable domain: DAGVTQSPTHLIKTRGQQVTLRCSPKSGHDTVSWYQQALGQGPQFIFQYYEEEERQRGNFPDRFSGHQFPNYSSELNVNALLLGDSALYLCASTLGRGTEAFFGQGTRLTVV.

The CDR3 here is CASSDAWGTEAFF. The CDR3 coding sequence is TGTGCCAGCAGTGATGCCTGGGGAACTGAAGCTTTCTTT. The chain combines TRBV6-1 with TRBJ1-1; D gene ambiguous. The CDR3 sequence is 13 residues long. V was cut by 3 bases and J by 5 bases, with 10 bases left in between. Germline-derived CDR1 and CDR2 are MNHNS and SASEGT.

A single count supports this clone. The rearrangement links TRBV7-3 to TRBJ2-5; D is undetermined. The CDR3 extends over 11 amino acids. Deletions cut 3 bases from V and 7 bases from J, with 6 bases between. The germline CDR1 and CDR2 sequences are SGHTA and FQGTGA. In DNA, the CDR3 is TGTGCCAGCAGCTTCGGAGCGACCCAGTACTTC. Translating it yields CASSFGATQYF.

The gene calls are TRBV6-4 and TRBJ2-3; tentative D call: TRBD1 (5 bases). Trimming stripped 3 bases from V and 6 bases from J, with 13 bases between. The CDR3 runs to 14 residues. Germline values: CDR1 MRHNA, CDR2 SNTAGT. CDR3 sequence: CASSDRGLADTQYF. As DNA, the CDR3 is TGTGCCAGCAGTGATAGGGGCCTGGCGGATACGCAGTATTTT.

Concerning this clone: Other nucleotide sequences in the sample specify the same CDR3. The rearrangement links TRBV29-1 to TRBJ2-3, with 10 bases identical to TRBD2. Germline V gives CDR1 SQVTM, CDR2 ANQGSEA. V was pared by 4 bases and J by 8 bases, with 9 bases of the junction left unmatched. The CDR3 is 14 amino acids. The CDR3 DNA reads TGCAGCGTTGGAATAGCGGGGGGCACGGGTACGCAGTATTTT. This sequence encodes CSVGIAGGTGTQYF.

This chain connects TRBV7-2 to TRBJ2-3; 8 nucleotides line up with TRBD2. The CDR3 loop spans 16 amino acids. Losses at the gene ends were 1 base for V and 2 bases for J; bases not matched to a gene: 5. Germline V gives CDR1 SGHTA, CDR2 FQGNSA. CDR3 loop: CASSLDGGANTDTQYF. The CDR3 coding sequence is TGTGCCAGCAGCTTAGACGGGGGGGCTAACACAGATACGCAGTATTTT. Combining the CDR3 with reference TRBV7-2 and TRBJ2-3 gives the whole variable domain GAGVSQSPSNKVTEKGKDVELRCDPISGHTALYWYRQSLGQGLEFLIYFQGNSAPDKSGLPSDRFSAERTGGSVSTLTIQRTQQEDSAVYLCASSLDGGANTDTQYFGPGTRLTVL.

V usage is TRBV7-9 and J usage is TRBJ1-1; D remains unclear. This CDR3 has 10 amino acids. Trimming took 8 bases from V and 1 from J, leaving 2 bases between them. In germline, CDR1 is SEHNR, CDR2 FQNEAQ (reference sequence). The CDR3 protein is CASENTEAFF. As DNA, the CDR3 is TGTGCCAGCGAGAACACTGAAGCTTTCTTT.

This clone appeared a single time. The V gene is TRBV6-6, the J gene TRBJ1-4; perhaps TRBD1 as D (6 bases). The CDR3 totals 15 residues. Trimming pared 6 bases from V and 3 bases from J, leaving 14 bases between. CDR1 and CDR2 (germline): MNHNY, SVGAGI (reference sequence). Here the CDR3 DNA reads TGTGCCAGCAGCCTCGAGGACAGCTCTAATGAAAAACTGTTTTTT. Amino acids: CASSLEDSSNEKLFF.

The gene calls are TRBV6-9 and TRBJ1-5, with D uncertain. V lost 2 bases and J 3 bases, leaving 14 bases between the germline ends. The CDR3 loop spans 16 amino acids. Germline CDR1 MNHGY, CDR2 SVAAGI. The CDR3 DNA sequence: TGTGCCAGCAGTTATATGGTTGTGGGGTACAATCAGCCCCAGCATTTT. Translation: CASSYMVVGYNQPQHF.

The chain's CDR3 is CATSEGRGADGYTF. The CDR3 nucleotides are TGTGCCACCAGTGAGGGCAGGGGGGCGGATGGCTACACCTTC. The chain joins TRBV24-1 to TRBJ1-2, with 7 bases identical to TRBD1. With V trimmed by 4 bases and J by 6 bases, 7 bases remained unmatched. The CDR3 spans 14 residues. Germline assignment: CDR1 KGHDR and CDR2 SFDVKD.

The chain is built from TRBV25-1 and TRBJ2-4; D may correspond to TRBD1 or TRBD2 (5 bases each). V was shortened by 10 bases and J by 3 bases, with 16 bases between the two germline ends. The CDR3 loop spans 14 amino acids. CDR1 is MGHDK and CDR2 is SYGVNS in the germline V gene. This CDR3 reads CATLSSGGKNIQYF. CDR3 nucleotide sequence: TGTGCCACCCTATCCTCTGGGGGCAAAAACATTCAGTACTTC. The full variable domain, rest sourced from reference TRBV25-1 and TRBJ2-4, is EADIYQTPRYLVIGTGKKITLECSQTMGHDKMYWYQQDPGMELHLIHYSYGVNSTEKGDLSSESTVSRIRTEHFPLTLESARPSHTSQYLCATLSSGGKNIQYFGAGTRLSVL.